This T cell receptor (beta chain) was recovered during a study of vaccination effects on CD4 cells after COVID-19. Assay used: immunoSEQ multiplex PCR; TCRdb lists only in-frame clones, some missing. The data hold around 81,000 clones, with around four fifths observed a single time. Note on this clone: Its antigen remains unknown.

Sequencing followed a ViraFEST assay step that expanded antigen-specific CD4+ T cells with viral peptide pools. It was after more than 8 days of culture that CD4+ T cells were isolated. Participants completed two doses of the BNT162b2 or mRNA-1273 vaccine. After removal of 3 bases from V and 1 base from J, the junction contained 10 bases not matched to a gene. Germline CDR1 is LNHNV and CDR2 is YYDKDF (reference sequence). The CDR3 is 17 amino acids. The input for sequencing was CD4+ T cells from PBMCs cultured with HCoV-OC43 spike peptides, taken after COVID-19 vaccination. This sample's subset: HCoV-OC43 spike overlapping peptide pool stimulation. The chain joins TRBV15 to TRBJ1-2, with 8 bases lining up with TRBD1. This clonotype was sampled from a human donor who received a COVID-19 vaccine. CDR3 amino acids: CATSSTRWTGINYGYTF. CDR3 DNA sequence: TGTGCCACCAGCAGCACTAGATGGACAGGGATTAACTATGGCTACACCTTC.